The 6 T cell receptor beta chains below come from one sample, sequenced in a study of OX40 agonist ivuxolimab in advanced cancers. Method: immunoSEQ multiplex PCR; TCRdb's copy keeps in-frame clones and lacks some. The sample has some 100,000 clones; 90% are singletons. The input for sequencing was CD4+ or CD8+ T cells sorted from blood, taken in a trial of the OX40 agonist ivuxolimab. Receptors originate from an adult with an advanced solid tumor such as melanoma, head and neck, liver or kidney cancer.

The chain joins TRBV2 to TRBJ1-1; 10 bases align to TRBD1. CDR1 SNHLY and CDR2 FYNNEI come from the germline V gene. The J segment lost 0 bases and the V segment lost 3 bases, leaving 7 bases of the junction unmatched. This CDR3 contains 17 residues. For the CDR3, the DNA is TGTGCCAGCAGTGAGGGGACAGGGGTATACATGAACACTGAAGCTTTCTTT. This gives the protein CASSEGTGVYMNTEAFF.

The chain combines TRBV19 with TRBJ2-2, with TRBD2 matching 8 bases. Germline loops: CDR1 LNHDA, CDR2 SQIVND (reference sequence). V dropped 9 bases and J dropped 1; count of bases not matched to a gene: 10. The CDR3 has 16 residues. CDR3 nucleotides: TGTGCCAGCCTCCCTTTCGGGAGGGTGAACACCGGGGAGCTGTTTTTT. This gives the protein CASLPFGRVNTGELFF.

This clone was counted a single time. V gene TRBV6-1 combines with J gene TRBJ2-3; 9 bases line up with TRBD1. Per germline, CDR1 MNHNS and CDR2 SASEGT. Trimming took 7 bases from V and 3 from J; bases not matched to a gene: 8. This CDR3 spans 15 amino acids. CDR3 protein: CASTQQGATTDTQYF. CDR3 in DNA: TGTGCCAGCACCCAACAGGGGGCGACGACAGATACGCAGTATTTT.

This chain links TRBV10-3 with TRBJ2-4; possibly TRBD1 for D (6 bases). Trimming took 6 bases from V and 3 from J, leaving 6 bases between them. From germline, CDR1 is ENHRY and CDR2 SYGVKD. CDR3 size: 12 residues. In DNA form, the CDR3 reads TGTGCCATCAGGGACAGCAAAAACATTCAGTACTTC. Amino acid sequence: CAIRDSKNIQYF.

The gene calls are TRBV7-2 and TRBJ2-7; 9 nucleotides match TRBD1. Trimming at V came to 4 bases and at J to 4 bases, leaving 5 bases not matched to a gene. Germline lookup yields CDR1 SGHTA and CDR2 FQGNSA. The CDR3 has 14 residues. The CDR3 loop is CASSSQTGGYEQYF. As DNA, the CDR3 is TGTGCCAGCAGCTCCCAGACAGGGGGTTACGAGCAGTACTTC.

The gene calls are TRBV4-1 and TRBJ2-7, with D unresolved. Trimming took 0 bases from V and 0 from J, leaving 9 bases between them. Germline V gene lookup returns CDR1 MGHRA and CDR2 YSYEKL. This CDR3 has 15 residues. The CDR3 spells CASSQEYGSSYEQYF. As DNA, the CDR3 is TGCGCCAGCAGCCAAGAATATGGCAGCTCCTACGAGCAGTACTTC.